These T cell receptor beta chains were read from a single sample in a study of long-term antiretroviral therapy in people with HIV. Sequencing was performed with immunoSEQ multiplex PCR; in TCRdb, only in-frame clones are kept and a portion is missing. The sample comprises around 34,000 clones, around 80% of which are singletons, and roughly 4.9% rests with the top ten. Sequences were derived from unsorted PBMCs, sampled 1.5 years after starting antiretroviral therapy. These receptors were obtained from a man aged 18-30 years with HIV. CDR3s leave out the opening cysteine and the closing phenylalanine or tryptophan.

V gene	J gene	CDR3 protein
TRBV6-5	TRBJ2-1	ASSPTGQEQF
TRBV7-8	TRBJ2-7	ASSLAPVYEQY
TRBV27	TRBJ2-1	ASSAWQAYNEQF
TRBV7-9	TRBJ2-1	ASAGSYNEQF
TRBV10-2	TRBJ2-7	ASKDGQSYEQY
TRBV11-2	TRBJ2-3	ASSFVGYNTDTQY
TRBV5-8	TRBJ1-5	ASSFGELGNQPQH
TRBV5-5	TRBJ2-7	ASSFRLNEQY
TRBV5-6	TRBJ1-1	ASSARRFGAF
TRBV6-5	TRBJ2-7	ASSLSGTTSYEQY
TRBV30	TRBJ2-5	AWGTVQETQY
TRBV19	TRBJ2-1	ASSIGPDEQF
TRBV28	TRBJ2-7	ASRRGGTGGIYEQY
TRBV14	TRBJ2-1	ASSQAIARNEQF
TRBV11-2	TRBJ2-3	ASSLGGIPTQY
TRBV7-2	TRBJ2-2	ASRTPGTSGRGELF
TRBV7-9	TRBJ1-4	ASRSQGGNEKLF
TRBV11-2	TRBJ2-7	ASSPHGFGVQY
TRBV7-2	TRBJ1-4	ASSFYPGPNEKLF
TRBV2	TRBJ2-7	ASATEFSYEQY
TRBV5-5	TRBJ2-2	ASSAPGLHRTGELF
TRBV29-1	TRBJ1-1	SVEVPIRMAF
TRBV5-4	TRBJ2-7	ASSLKGSYEQY
TRBV7-2	TRBJ2-2	ASSSAGARTGELF
TRBV10-1	TRBJ1-5	ASRAQYDRVLDQPQH
TRBV7-8	TRBJ2-2	ASTLSRTGELF
TRBV4-1	TRBJ1-1	ASSQGDRGDTEAF
TRBV14	TRBJ2-1	ASSPRRATVVNEQF
TRBV5-6	TRBJ1-3	ASSPRGGAGNTIY
TRBV6-5	TRBJ2-7	ASRLRESYEQY
TRBV27	TRBJ2-1	ASRLLLGREAHEQF
TRBV27	TRBJ2-1	ASKTGGRASYNEQF
TRBV4-2	TRBJ2-7	ASSQDRGPYEQY
TRBV5-4	TRBJ2-3	ASSLAGWQSGTDTQY
TRBV29-1	TRBJ1-2	SVEAGTVVNYGYT
TRBV14	TRBJ1-3	ASSQDYSGNTIY
TRBV7-8	TRBJ2-7	ASSLGLGSYEQY
TRBV5-1	TRBJ1-2	ASRPGQGTNYGYT
TRBV7-9	TRBJ1-4	ASSLRQGSNEKLF
TRBV27	TRBJ1-1	ASSLIGGQGVTEAF
TRBV28	TRBJ2-7	ASSSRTQGAFSYEQY
TRBV15	TRBJ1-5	ATAGEFSNQPQH
TRBV28	TRBJ2-5	ASSSSTETGGGGTQY
TRBV28	TRBJ2-2	ASSFNTGELF